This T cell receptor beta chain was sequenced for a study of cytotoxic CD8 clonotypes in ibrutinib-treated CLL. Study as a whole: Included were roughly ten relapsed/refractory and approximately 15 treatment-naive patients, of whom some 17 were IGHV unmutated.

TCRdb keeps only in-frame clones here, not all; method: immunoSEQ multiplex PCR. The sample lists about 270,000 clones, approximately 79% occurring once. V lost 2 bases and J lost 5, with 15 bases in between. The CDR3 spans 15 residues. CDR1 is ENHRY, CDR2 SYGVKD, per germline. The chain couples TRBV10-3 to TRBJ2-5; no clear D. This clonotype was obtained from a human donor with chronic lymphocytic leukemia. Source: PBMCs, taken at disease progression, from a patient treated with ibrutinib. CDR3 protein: CAISEDLWIGETQYF. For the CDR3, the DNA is TGTGCCATCAGTGAGGACCTGTGGATAGGCGAGACCCAGTACTTC.